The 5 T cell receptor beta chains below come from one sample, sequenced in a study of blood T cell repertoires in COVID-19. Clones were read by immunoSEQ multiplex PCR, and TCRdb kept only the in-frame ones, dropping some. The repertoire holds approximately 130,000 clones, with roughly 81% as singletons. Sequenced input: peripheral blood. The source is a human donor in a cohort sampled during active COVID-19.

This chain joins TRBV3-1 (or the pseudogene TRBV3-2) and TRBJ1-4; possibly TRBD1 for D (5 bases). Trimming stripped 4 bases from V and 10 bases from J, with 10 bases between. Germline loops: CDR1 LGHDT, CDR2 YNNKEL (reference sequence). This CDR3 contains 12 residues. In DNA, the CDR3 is TGTGCCAGCAGCCTCGACAGAAGAAAACTGTTTTTT. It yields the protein CASSLDRRKLFF.

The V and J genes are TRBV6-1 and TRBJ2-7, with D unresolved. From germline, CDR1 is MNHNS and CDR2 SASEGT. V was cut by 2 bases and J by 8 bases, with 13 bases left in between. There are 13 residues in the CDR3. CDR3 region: CASSEFESPKQYF. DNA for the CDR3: TGTGCCAGCAGTGAATTCGAAAGCCCCAAGCAGTACTTC.

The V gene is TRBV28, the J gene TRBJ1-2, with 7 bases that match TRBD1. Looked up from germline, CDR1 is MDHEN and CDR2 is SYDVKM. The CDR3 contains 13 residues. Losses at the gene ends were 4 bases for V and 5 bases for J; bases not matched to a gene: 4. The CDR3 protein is CASSSGGVYGYTF. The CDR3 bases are TGTGCCAGCAGTTCAGGGGGAGTTTATGGCTACACCTTC.

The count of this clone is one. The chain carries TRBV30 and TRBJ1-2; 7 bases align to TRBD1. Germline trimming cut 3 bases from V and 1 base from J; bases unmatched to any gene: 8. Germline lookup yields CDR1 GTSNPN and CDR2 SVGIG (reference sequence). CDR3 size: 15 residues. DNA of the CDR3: TGTGCCTGGAGCGTCATCGACAGGGTTAACTATGGCTACACCTTC. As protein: CAWSVIDRVNYGYTF.

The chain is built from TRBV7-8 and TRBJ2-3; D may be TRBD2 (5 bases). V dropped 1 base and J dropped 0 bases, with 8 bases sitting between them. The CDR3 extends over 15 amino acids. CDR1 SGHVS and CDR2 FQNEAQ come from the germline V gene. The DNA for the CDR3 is TGTGCCAGCAGCTTAGTATCTAGCAGCACAGATACGCAGTATTTT. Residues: CASSLVSSSTDTQYF.